This TCR beta chain came from a study of T cells in Graves' hyperthyroidism and ophthalmopathy. V was shortened by 5 bases and J by 4 bases, with 6 bases between the two germline ends. Germline V gene lookup returns CDR1 MNHNS and CDR2 SASEGT. The CDR3 has 12 residues. RNA transcripts gave rise to amplified TCR beta CDR3 regions. During a first-round RT-PCR of the TCR CDR3, the HTBI primer set was used. TCRdb independently ran MiXCR on the multiplex PCR reads; one entry per CDR3 protein. In the table there are 250,000 to 300,000 distinct CDR3 sequences, around 15% of which are singletons. The chain recombines TRBV6-1 with TRBJ2-1; D unclear. The source is a woman between 45 and 60 years old with Graves' hyperthyroidism that later progressed to Graves' ophthalmopathy. Source material: blood. The CDR3 DNA follows: TGTGCCAGCAGTACAAGGTACAATGAGCAGTTCTTC. Translated: CASSTRYNEQFF.